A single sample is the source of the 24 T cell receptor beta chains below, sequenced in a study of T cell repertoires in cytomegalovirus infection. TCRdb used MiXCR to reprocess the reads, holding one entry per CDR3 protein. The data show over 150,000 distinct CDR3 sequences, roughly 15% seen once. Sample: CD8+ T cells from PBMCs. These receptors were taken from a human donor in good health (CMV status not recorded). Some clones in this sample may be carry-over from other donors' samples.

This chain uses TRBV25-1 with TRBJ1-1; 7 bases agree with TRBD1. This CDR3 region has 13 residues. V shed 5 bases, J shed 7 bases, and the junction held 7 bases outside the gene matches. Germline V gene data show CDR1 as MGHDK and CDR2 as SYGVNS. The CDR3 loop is CASSWRTGGEAFF. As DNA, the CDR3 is TGTGCCAGCAGTTGGAGGACAGGTGGTGAAGCTTTCTTT.

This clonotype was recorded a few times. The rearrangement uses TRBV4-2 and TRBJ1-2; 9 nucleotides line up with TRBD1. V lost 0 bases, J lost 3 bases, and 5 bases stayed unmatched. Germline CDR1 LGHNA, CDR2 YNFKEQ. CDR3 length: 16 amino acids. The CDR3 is CASSQEDGQGYYGYTF. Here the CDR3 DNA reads TGTGCCAGCAGCCAAGAGGACGGACAGGGGTACTATGGCTACACCTTC.

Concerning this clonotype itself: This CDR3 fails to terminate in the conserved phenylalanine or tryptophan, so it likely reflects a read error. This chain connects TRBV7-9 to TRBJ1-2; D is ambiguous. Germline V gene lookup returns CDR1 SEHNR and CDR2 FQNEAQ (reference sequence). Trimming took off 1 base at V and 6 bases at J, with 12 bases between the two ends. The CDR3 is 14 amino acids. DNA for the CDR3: TGTGCCAGCAGCTTAGTAGAGAGAGGAGATGGCTACACCTTA. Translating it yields CASSLVERGDGYTL.

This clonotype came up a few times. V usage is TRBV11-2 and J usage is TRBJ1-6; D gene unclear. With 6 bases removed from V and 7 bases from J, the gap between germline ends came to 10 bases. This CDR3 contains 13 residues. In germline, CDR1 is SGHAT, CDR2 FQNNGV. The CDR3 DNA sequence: TGTGCCAGCAGACCCAACCCCAATTCACCCCTCCACTTT. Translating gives CASRPNPNSPLHF.

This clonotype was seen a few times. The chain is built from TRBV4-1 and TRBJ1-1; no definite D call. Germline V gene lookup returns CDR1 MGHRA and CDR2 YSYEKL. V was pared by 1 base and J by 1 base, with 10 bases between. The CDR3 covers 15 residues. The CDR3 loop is CASSQGLSANTEAFF. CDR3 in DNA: TGCGCCAGCAGCCAAGGATTGTCCGCGAACACTGAAGCTTTCTTT.

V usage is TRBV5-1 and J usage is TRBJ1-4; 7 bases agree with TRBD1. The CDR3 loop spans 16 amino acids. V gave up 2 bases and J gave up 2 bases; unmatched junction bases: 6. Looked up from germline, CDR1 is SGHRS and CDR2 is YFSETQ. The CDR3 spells CASSFRQGPTNEKLFF. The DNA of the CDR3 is TGCGCCAGCAGCTTCCGACAGGGCCCGACTAATGAAAAACTGTTTTTT.

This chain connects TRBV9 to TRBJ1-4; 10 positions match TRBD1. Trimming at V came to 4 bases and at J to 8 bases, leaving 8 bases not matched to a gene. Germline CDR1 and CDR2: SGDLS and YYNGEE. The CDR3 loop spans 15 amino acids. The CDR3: CASSPGTGVVEKLFF. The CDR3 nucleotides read TGTGCCAGCAGCCCGGGGACAGGGGTGGTCGAAAAACTGTTTTTT. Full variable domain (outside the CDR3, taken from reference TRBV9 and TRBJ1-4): DSGVTQTPKHLITATGQRVTLRCSPRSGDLSVYWYQQSLDQGLQFLIQYYNGEERAKGNILERFSAQQFPDLHSELNLSSLELGDSALYFCASSPGTGVVEKLFFGSGTQLSVL.

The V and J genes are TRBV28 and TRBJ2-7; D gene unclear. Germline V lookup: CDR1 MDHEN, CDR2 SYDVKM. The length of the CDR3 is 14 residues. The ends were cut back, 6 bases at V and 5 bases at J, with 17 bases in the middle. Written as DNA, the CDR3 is TGTGCCAGCAGCCCTTCACCCGCCGGACACGAGCAGTACTTC. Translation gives CASSPSPAGHEQYF.

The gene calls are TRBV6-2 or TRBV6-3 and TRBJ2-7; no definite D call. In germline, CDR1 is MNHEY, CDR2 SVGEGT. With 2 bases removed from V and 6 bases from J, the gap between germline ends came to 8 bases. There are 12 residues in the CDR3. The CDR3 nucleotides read TGTGCCAGCAGTTACGGGTTGACCGAGCAGTACTTC. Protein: CASSYGLTEQYF.

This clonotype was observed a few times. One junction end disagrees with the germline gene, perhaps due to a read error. The CDR3 DNA follows: TGTGCCAGCAGCTGGGGGACAGTTTTCAATGAGCAGTTCTTC. It specifies CASSWGTVFNEQFF. The chain has TRBV5-3 and TRBJ2-1, with 7 bases that match TRBD1. TRBV5-3 is labeled an ORF, and its function is uncertain. There are 14 residues in the CDR3.

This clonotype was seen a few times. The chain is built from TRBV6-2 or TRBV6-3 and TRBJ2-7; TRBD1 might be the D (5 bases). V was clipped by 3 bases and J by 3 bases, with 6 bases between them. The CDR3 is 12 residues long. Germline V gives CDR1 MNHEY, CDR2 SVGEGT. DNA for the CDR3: TGTGCCAGCAGTTATGGACACTACGAGCAGTACTTC. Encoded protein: CASSYGHYEQYF.

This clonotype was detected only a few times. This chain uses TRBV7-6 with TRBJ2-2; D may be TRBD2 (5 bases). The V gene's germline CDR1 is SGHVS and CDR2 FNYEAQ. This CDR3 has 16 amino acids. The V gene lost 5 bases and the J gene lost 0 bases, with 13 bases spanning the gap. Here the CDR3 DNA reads TGTGCCAGCAGCCCGGACTCGTGGGCGAACACCGGGGAGCTGTTTTTT. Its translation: CASSPDSWANTGELFF.

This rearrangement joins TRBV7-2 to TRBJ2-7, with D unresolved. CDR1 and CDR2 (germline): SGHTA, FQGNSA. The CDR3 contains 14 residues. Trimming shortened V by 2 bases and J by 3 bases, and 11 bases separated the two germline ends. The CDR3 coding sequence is TGTGCCAGCAGCTTAAATAGACAAGTCTACGAGCAGTACTTC. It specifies CASSLNRQVYEQYF. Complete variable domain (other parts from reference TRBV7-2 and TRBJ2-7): GAGVSQSPSNKVTEKGKDVELRCDPISGHTALYWYRQSLGQGLEFLIYFQGNSAPDKSGLPSDRFSAERTGGSVSTLTIQRTQQEDSAVYLCASSLNRQVYEQYFGPGTRLTVT.

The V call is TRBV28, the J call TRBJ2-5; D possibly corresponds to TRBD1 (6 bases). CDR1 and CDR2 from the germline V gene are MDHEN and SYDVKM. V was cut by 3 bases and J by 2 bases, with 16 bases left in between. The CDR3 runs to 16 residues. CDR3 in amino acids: CASSFPVGAGQETQYF. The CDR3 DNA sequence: TGTGCCAGCAGTTTCCCTGTGGGGGCAGGACAAGAGACCCAGTACTTC.

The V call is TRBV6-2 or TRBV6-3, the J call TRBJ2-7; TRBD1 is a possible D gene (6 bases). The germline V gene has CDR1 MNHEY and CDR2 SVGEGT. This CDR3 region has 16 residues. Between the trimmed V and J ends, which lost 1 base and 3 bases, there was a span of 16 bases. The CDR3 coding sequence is TGTGCCAGCAGTTACTGGCCGGGACAAGGCCTCTACGAGCAGTACTTC. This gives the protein CASSYWPGQGLYEQYF.

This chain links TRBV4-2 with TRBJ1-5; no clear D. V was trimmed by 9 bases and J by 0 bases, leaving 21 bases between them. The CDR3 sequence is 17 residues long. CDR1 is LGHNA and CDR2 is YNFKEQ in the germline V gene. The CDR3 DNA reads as TGTGCCAGACTAAGGCCGGACGGATGGAATAGCAATCAGCCCCAGCATTTT. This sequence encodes CARLRPDGWNSNQPQHF.

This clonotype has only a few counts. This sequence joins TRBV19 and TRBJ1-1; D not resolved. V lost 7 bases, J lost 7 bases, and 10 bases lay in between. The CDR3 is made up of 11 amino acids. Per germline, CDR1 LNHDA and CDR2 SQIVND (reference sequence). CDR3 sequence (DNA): TGTGCCAGTATCCACCTTGATGAAGCTTTCTTT. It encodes CASIHLDEAFF.

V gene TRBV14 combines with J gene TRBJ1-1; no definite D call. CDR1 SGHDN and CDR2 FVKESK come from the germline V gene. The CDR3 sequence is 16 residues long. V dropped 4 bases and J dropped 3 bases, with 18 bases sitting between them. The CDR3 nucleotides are TGTGCCAGCAGCCGTCACGGGGTCGGGCCCCACACTGAAGCTTTCTTT. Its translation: CASSRHGVGPHTEAFF.

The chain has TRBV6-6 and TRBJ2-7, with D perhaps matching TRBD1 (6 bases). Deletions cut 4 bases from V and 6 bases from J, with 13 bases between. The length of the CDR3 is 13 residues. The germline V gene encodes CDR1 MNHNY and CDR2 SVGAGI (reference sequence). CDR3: CASSFWTDREQYF. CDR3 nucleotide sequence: TGTGCCAGCAGTTTCTGGACAGACCGCGAGCAGTACTTC.

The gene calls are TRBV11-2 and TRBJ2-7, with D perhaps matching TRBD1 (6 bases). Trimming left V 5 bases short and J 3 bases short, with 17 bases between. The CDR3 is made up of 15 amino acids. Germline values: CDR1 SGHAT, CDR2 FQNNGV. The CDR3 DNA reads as TGTGCCAGCAGCCCGGACAGAGACCCTATCTACGAGCAGTACTTC. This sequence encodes CASSPDRDPIYEQYF.

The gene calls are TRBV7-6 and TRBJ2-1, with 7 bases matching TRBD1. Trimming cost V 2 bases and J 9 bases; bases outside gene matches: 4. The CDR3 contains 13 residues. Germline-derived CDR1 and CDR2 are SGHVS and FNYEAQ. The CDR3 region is CASSLSYRGEQFF. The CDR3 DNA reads TGTGCCAGCAGCTTAAGCTACAGGGGTGAGCAGTTCTTC.

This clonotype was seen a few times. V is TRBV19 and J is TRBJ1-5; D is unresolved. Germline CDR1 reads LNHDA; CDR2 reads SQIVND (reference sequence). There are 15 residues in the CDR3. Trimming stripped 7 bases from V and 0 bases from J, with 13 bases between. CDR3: CASTPQIHSNQPQHF. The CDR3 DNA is TGTGCCAGTACGCCACAGATTCATAGCAATCAGCCCCAGCATTTT.

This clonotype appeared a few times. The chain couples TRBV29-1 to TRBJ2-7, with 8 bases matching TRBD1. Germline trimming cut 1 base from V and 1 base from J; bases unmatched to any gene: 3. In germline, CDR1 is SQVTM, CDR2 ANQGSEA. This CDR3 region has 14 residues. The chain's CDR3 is CSVEADRGSYEQYF. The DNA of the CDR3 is TGCAGCGTTGAAGCCGACAGGGGATCCTACGAGCAGTACTTC.

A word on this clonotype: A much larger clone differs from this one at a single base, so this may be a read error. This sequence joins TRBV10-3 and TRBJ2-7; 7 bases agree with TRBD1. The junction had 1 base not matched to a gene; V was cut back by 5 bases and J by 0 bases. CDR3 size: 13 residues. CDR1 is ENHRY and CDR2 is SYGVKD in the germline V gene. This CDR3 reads CAISRDSSYEQYF. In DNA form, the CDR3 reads TGTGCCATCAGTAGGGACAGCTCCTACGAGCAGTACTTC.